These 25 T cell receptor beta chains originate from one sample sequenced in a study of blood T cell repertoires in COVID-19. Here immunoSEQ multiplex PCR was the method, and the copy in TCRdb shows in-frame clones only, minus some. Counted here are 250,000 or so clones, 88% occurring once; the ten biggest clones make up roughly 6.3%. The sequenced sample was peripheral blood. These receptors all come from a woman in her 30s with COVID-19, enrolled during active disease.

This clone was observed a few times. The chain joins TRBV6-2 or TRBV6-3 to TRBJ2-1; 10 nucleotides match TRBD1. The germline CDR1 and CDR2 sequences are MNHEY and SVGEGT. The CDR3 totals 17 residues. The junction had 9 bases not matched to a gene; V was cut back by 2 bases and J by 5 bases. CDR3 in amino acids: CASSYLKTGGMNNEQFF. The CDR3 DNA reads TGTGCCAGCAGTTACCTAAAGACAGGGGGCATGAACAATGAGCAGTTCTTC.

The chain employs TRBV7-9 and TRBJ2-3; the D is unclear. This CDR3 is 13 amino acids long. Germline CDR1 SEHNR, CDR2 FQNEAQ (reference sequence). With 3 bases removed from V and 2 bases from J, the gap between germline ends came to 6 bases. The CDR3 sequence: CASSLETTDTQYF. The CDR3 bases are TGTGCCAGCAGCTTGGAGACCACAGATACGCAGTATTTT.

The CDR3 here is CAGKQGSYNEQFF. CDR3 DNA: TGTGCCGGAAAACAGGGGTCGTACAATGAGCAGTTCTTC. J is TRBJ2-1 and V is TRBV30; 7 bases map to TRBD1. The ends lost 8 bases at V and 4 bases at J; junction bases unmatched: 8. Germline values: CDR1 GTSNPN, CDR2 SVGIG (reference sequence). CDR3 length equals 13 residues.

The V and J genes are TRBV3-1 (or the pseudogene TRBV3-2) and TRBJ1-6; perhaps TRBD1 as D (5 bases). Germline CDR1 LGHDT, CDR2 YNNKEL (reference sequence). This CDR3 has 16 residues. The V end lost 0 bases, the J end lost 5 bases, and 11 bases lay between the germline ends. The DNA of the CDR3 is TGTGCCAGCAGCCAAGATCGAACAGGCAATAATTCACCCCTCCACTTT. The encoded protein is CASSQDRTGNNSPLHF.

The CDR3 DNA reads TGTGCCAGTAGTCTCCAGACTAACTACTTGACCTTC. Amino acids: CASSLQTNYLTF. The chain carries TRBV19 and TRBJ1-2; D is unresolved. There are 12 residues in the CDR3. Germline V gene lookup returns CDR1 LNHDA and CDR2 SQIVND (reference sequence). The ends were cut back, 5 bases at V and 14 bases at J, with 18 bases in the middle.

The rearrangement uses TRBV9 and TRBJ2-5; D might be TRBD1 (6 bases). The CDR3 is 15 residues long. The V end lost 3 bases, the J end lost 2 bases, and 14 bases lay between the germline ends. Germline CDR1 SGDLS, CDR2 YYNGEE. CDR3 protein: CASSAGGGQQETQYF. The CDR3 region has the DNA TGTGCCAGCAGCGCAGGTGGGGGACAACAAGAGACCCAGTACTTC.

The chain combines TRBV28 with TRBJ1-5; D uncertain. The CDR3 length is 16 residues. Germline V gives CDR1 MDHEN, CDR2 SYDVKM. The germline V and J ends were trimmed by 3 bases and 1 base, with 13 bases remaining between them. The CDR3 region is CASSFPAGESNQPQHF. CDR3 in DNA: TGTGCCAGCAGTTTCCCGGCCGGGGAGAGCAATCAGCCCCAGCATTTT.

DNA for the CDR3: TGTGCCAGCTCACCGGGAGGGCAGCCTCTATCTTACTCTGGAAACACCATATATTTT. Translated, it gives CASSPGGQPLSYSGNTIYF. The chain is built from TRBV18 and TRBJ1-3; the D is unclear. Trimming pared 3 bases from V and 0 bases from J, leaving 21 bases between. This CDR3 is 19 amino acids long. The germline V gene has CDR1 KGHSH and CDR2 LQKENI.

The CDR3 nucleotides read TGTGCCAGCAGCTTAAAAGGGGACAATCAGCCCCAGCATTTT. This translates into CASSLKGDNQPQHF. The chain uses TRBV7-2 and TRBJ1-5, with D perhaps matching TRBD1 (5 bases). V gave up 2 bases and J gave up 3 bases, with 8 bases separating them. The germline gives CDR1 SGHTA, CDR2 FQGNSA. The CDR3 covers 14 residues.

The rearrangement joins TRBV3-1 (or the pseudogene TRBV3-2) to TRBJ2-3; D ambiguous. The CDR3 is 17 residues long. From germline, CDR1 is LGHDT and CDR2 YNNKEL (reference sequence). Between the trimmed V and J ends, which lost 1 base and 0 bases, there was a span of 14 bases. The CDR3 here is CASSQGQQPISTDTQYF. CDR3 bases: TGTGCCAGCAGCCAAGGACAACAGCCTATTAGCACAGATACGCAGTATTTT.

This CDR3 reads CASSYTGTGFSEQYF. The CDR3 DNA reads TGTGCCAGCAGCTATACCGGGACAGGGTTTAGCGAGCAGTACTTC. This chain joins TRBV6-5 and TRBJ2-7, with 9 bases lining up with TRBD1. Germline V CDR1 and CDR2: MNHEY, SVGAGI. Trimming cost V 6 bases and J 6 bases; bases outside gene matches: 12. The CDR3 runs to 15 residues.

CDR3 sequence: CAHNSGRGDNEQFF. Written as DNA, the CDR3 is TGTGCCCATAATAGCGGGAGAGGGGACAATGAGCAGTTCTTC. V and J are TRBV2 and TRBJ2-1; 9 bases match TRBD2. Germline-derived CDR1 and CDR2 are SNHLY and FYNNEI. There are 14 residues in the CDR3. J gave up 5 bases and V 11 bases, and 10 bases lay outside the gene matches.

CDR3 amino acids: CASSEFGESGELFF. CDR3 in DNA: TGTGCCAGCAGTGAATTTGGGGAGTCCGGGGAGCTGTTTTTT. The chain couples TRBV2 to TRBJ2-2, with D possibly being TRBD2 (5 bases). Looked up from germline, CDR1 is SNHLY and CDR2 is FYNNEI. The CDR3 runs to 14 residues. Trimming removed 2 bases from V and 6 bases from J, with 10 bases in between.

This clone was counted a single time. CDR3 sequence reads: CASSTRMIADEQFF. CDR3 bases: TGTGCCAGCAGCACTAGGATGATAGCTGATGAGCAGTTCTTC. The chain is built from TRBV6-6 and TRBJ2-1; a weak D match, TRBD2 (5 bases). Germline loops: CDR1 MNHNY, CDR2 SVGAGI (reference sequence). CDR3 length equals 14 residues. V gave up 6 bases and J gave up 8 bases, with 17 bases separating them.

The gene calls are TRBV9 and TRBJ1-1; D uncertain. Per the germline V gene, CDR1 is SGDLS and CDR2 is YYNGEE. This CDR3 contains 13 residues. The V and J ends lost 4 bases and 2 bases respectively, with 9 bases between them. CDR3 region: CASSPRLNTEAFF. CDR3 nucleotide sequence: TGTGCCAGCAGCCCCCGACTCAACACTGAAGCTTTCTTT.

This sequence joins TRBV4-1 and TRBJ2-6; 9 positions match TRBD2. Losses at the gene ends were 2 bases for V and 1 base for J; bases not matched to a gene: 3. CDR1 is MGHRA, CDR2 YSYEKL, per germline. There are 17 residues in the CDR3. CDR3 sequence: CASSQYSGSSGANVLTF. The DNA of the CDR3 is TGCGCCAGCAGCCAATATAGCGGGAGTTCTGGGGCCAACGTCCTGACTTTC.

This chain links TRBV6-5 with TRBJ1-4; perhaps TRBD1 as D (6 bases). The V and J ends lost 6 bases and 8 bases respectively, with 10 bases between them. The CDR3 contains 12 residues. Per germline, CDR1 MNHEY and CDR2 SVGAGI. The CDR3 reads CASRAGEEKLFF. CDR3 coding DNA: TGTGCCAGCAGGGCAGGGGAAGAAAAACTGTTTTTT.

V and J are TRBV4-1 and TRBJ1-1, with 9 bases identical to TRBD1. V gave up 4 bases and J gave up 7 bases; unmatched junction bases: 7. Germline CDR1 reads MGHRA; CDR2 reads YSYEKL. The CDR3 covers 14 residues. The CDR3 nucleotides read TGCGCCAGCAGCCTCCGACAGGGGGTGCGTGAAGCTTTCTTT. Its protein product is CASSLRQGVREAFF.

The chain couples TRBV15 to TRBJ2-7; D is perhaps TRBD1 (7 bases). The V and J ends lost 0 bases and 5 bases respectively, with 17 bases between them. This CDR3 comprises 16 residues. CDR1 LNHNV and CDR2 YYDKDF come from the germline V gene (reference sequence). The CDR3 nucleotides read TGTGCCACCAGCAGAGATAATGGAGGGGGCAGGAACGAGCAGTACTTC. Encoded protein: CATSRDNGGGRNEQYF. The full variable domain, completed using reference TRBV15 and TRBJ2-7, is DAMVIQNPRYQVTQFGKPVTLSCSQTLNHNVMYWYQQKSSQAPKLLFHYYDKDFNNEADTPDNFQSRRPNTSFCFLDIRSPGLGDTAMYLCATSRDNGGGRNEQYFGPGTRLTVT.

The rearrangement joins TRBV19 to TRBJ1-4; weak D call: TRBD1 (6 bases). In germline, CDR1 is LNHDA, CDR2 SQIVND (reference sequence). Trimming removed 3 bases from V and 8 bases from J, with 19 bases in between. The CDR3 sequence is 16 residues long. In DNA form, the CDR3 reads TGTGCCAGTAGTATGCCCCGCGGGGGCGTTCGGGAAAAACTGTTTTTT. It translates to CASSMPRGGVREKLFF.

The rearrangement uses TRBV6-1 and TRBJ2-3, with 9 positions matching TRBD2. J lost 10 bases, V lost 1 base, and 6 bases had no gene match. The germline CDR1 and CDR2 sequences are MNHNS and SASEGT. The CDR3 length is 14 residues. This CDR3 is CASSEGGGGAAQYF. CDR3 nucleotides: TGTGCCAGCAGTGAAGGTGGCGGGGGGGCGGCGCAGTATTTT.

This chain uses TRBV10-3 with TRBJ2-7, with 9 bases matching TRBD1. The germline V gene has CDR1 ENHRY and CDR2 SYGVKD. The CDR3 length is 15 residues. Losses at the gene ends were 3 bases for V and 1 base for J; bases not matched to a gene: 4. The DNA of the CDR3 is TGTGCCATCAGTGACCACAGGGGGCGATCCTACGAGCAGTACGTC. Translating it yields CAISDHRGRSYEQYV.

The gene calls are TRBV6-5 and TRBJ1-5; 7 nucleotides agree with TRBD1. The V and J ends lost 8 bases and 4 bases, in that order; junction bases with no gene match: 8. In germline, CDR1 is MNHEY, CDR2 SVGAGI. This CDR3 has 14 amino acids. The CDR3 here is CASVPVTGNQPQHF. DNA for the CDR3: TGTGCCAGCGTCCCCGTGACAGGGAATCAGCCCCAGCATTTT.

The chain recombines TRBV28 with TRBJ1-2; 10 bases are shared with TRBD1. The germline gives CDR1 MDHEN, CDR2 SYDVKM. The ends lost 4 bases at V and 4 bases at J; junction bases unmatched: 9. The length of the CDR3 is 16 residues. The chain's CDR3 is CASSYTRQGARYGYTF. The CDR3 nucleotides read TGTGCCAGCAGTTACACCCGACAGGGGGCACGCTATGGCTACACCTTC.

The chain joins TRBV5-4 to TRBJ1-2, with 9 nucleotides matching TRBD1. V lost 4 bases, J lost 4 bases, and 8 bases stayed unmatched. This CDR3 is 15 amino acids long. Germline assignment: CDR1 SGHNT and CDR2 YYREEE (reference sequence). CDR3 residues: CASSLTGTGPYGYTF. CDR3 DNA sequence: TGTGCCAGCAGCCTGACCGGGACAGGGCCCTATGGCTACACCTTC. The whole variable domain, remainder taken from reference TRBV5-4 and TRBJ1-2, is ETGVTQSPTHLIKTRGQQVTLRCSSQSGHNTVSWYQQALGQGPQFIFQYYREEENGRGNFPPRFSGLQFPNYSSELNVNALELDDSALYLCASSLTGTGPYGYTFGSGTRLTVV.